This T cell receptor (beta chain) was found in a study of beta chain features in type 1 diabetes. Study context: Sorted cells examined across all samples numbered more than 100 million. Study observations and caveats: Patients and controls would be equally affected if PCR favored shorter templates.

The germline CDR1 and CDR2 sequences are MNHEY and SVGAGI. There are 16 residues in the CDR3. The J segment lost 3 bases and the V segment lost 2 bases, leaving 6 bases of the junction unmatched. Sampling consisted of one heparinised blood draw per donor, averaging approximately 120 mL. This clone has a handful of counts. What it recognizes is unknown. Expressed TCRB transcripts were sequenced, since all the RNA that had been isolated was reverse transcribed. The data were produced by immunoSEQ multiplex PCR, yet TCRdb's version contains in-frame clones alone and is incomplete. The sample consists of 310,000 or so clones, approximately 9.9% of them appearing once.

The TCR sequence derives from a woman in her 30s in good health. Sequences were obtained from naive CD4+ T cells from blood. V gene TRBV6-5 combines with J gene TRBJ2-3; 9 nucleotides align to TRBD2. CDR3 loop: CASSYLSGSRTDTQYF. In nucleotides, the CDR3 is TGTGCCAGCAGTTACCTTAGCGGGAGCCGTACAGATACGCAGTATTTT.